Below are 24 T cell receptor beta chains sequenced from a single sample in a study of OX40 agonist ivuxolimab in advanced cancers. Sequencing used immunoSEQ multiplex PCR; TCRdb keeps in-frame clones, though not all of them. Of 55,000 to 80,000 clones in the sample, 92% were seen once. The sample consisted of CD4+ or CD8+ T cells sorted from blood, taken in a trial of the OX40 agonist ivuxolimab. The receptors derive from an adult with an advanced solid tumor such as melanoma, head and neck, liver or kidney cancer.

This clone was observed once. The CDR3 bases are TGTGCCAGTAGTAGACGGCCCCAGTCAGGATGGGGACTAGCGGGAGGGGAGCAGTACTTC. Encoded protein: CASSRRPQSGWGLAGGEQYF. The chain has TRBV19 and TRBJ2-5, with TRBD2 matching 16 bases. The CDR3 contains 20 residues. Trimming took 4 bases from V and 11 from J; bases not matched to a gene: 22. CDR1 and CDR2 from the germline V gene are LNHDA and SQIVND (reference sequence).

The chain combines TRBV2 with TRBJ1-5; D is unclear. The CDR3 loop spans 14 amino acids. Germline V gene sequence: CDR1 SNHLY, CDR2 FYNNEI. V shed 5 bases and J shed 3 bases, with 11 bases lying between them. The CDR3 spells CASSREGHNQPQHF. CDR3 bases: TGTGCCAGCAGTCGAGAAGGGCACAATCAGCCCCAGCATTTT.

J is TRBJ1-3 and V is TRBV13; a possible D gene is TRBD1 (5 bases). V was shortened by 5 bases and J by 8 bases, with 13 bases between the two germline ends. CDR1 is PRHDT, CDR2 FYEKMQ, per germline (reference sequence). The CDR3 spans 13 residues. CDR3: CASSTGRLDTIYF. CDR3 DNA: TGTGCCAGCAGCACGGGACGGTTAGACACCATATATTTT.

This rearrangement joins TRBV27 to TRBJ2-3; 8 nucleotides match TRBD2. V lost 4 bases to trimming and J lost 5 bases; unmatched junction nucleotides: 5. This CDR3 has 14 residues. Germline V gene lookup returns CDR1 MNHEY and CDR2 SMNVEV (reference sequence). CDR3 bases: TGTGCCAGCAGTTCATTAGCGGGAAAAGATACGCAGTATTTT. Its translation: CASSSLAGKDTQYF.

The gene calls are TRBV5-1 and TRBJ2-5, with 7 bases lining up with TRBD2. This CDR3 region has 15 residues. CDR1 is SGHRS, CDR2 YFSETQ, per germline. Losses at the gene ends were 0 bases for V and 5 bases for J; bases not matched to a gene: 7. In nucleotides, the CDR3 is TGCGCCAGCAGCTTGGCTTCTGGGGGAGGGGAGACCCAGTACTTC. Amino acid sequence: CASSLASGGGETQYF. Combining the CDR3 with reference TRBV5-1 and TRBJ2-5 gives the whole variable domain KAGVTQTPRYLIKTRGQQVTLSCSPISGHRSVSWYQQTPGQGLQFLFEYFSETQRNKGNFPGRFSGRQFSNSRSEMNVSTLELGDSALYLCASSLASGGGETQYFGPGTRLLVL.

This chain connects TRBV4-2 to TRBJ1-2; D may be TRBD1 (5 bases). Germline V gene data show CDR1 as LGHNA and CDR2 as YNFKEQ. The CDR3 consists of 15 residues. Trimming stripped 1 base from V and 8 bases from J, with 17 bases between. CDR3: CASSQVQGGLGGYTF. The DNA for the CDR3 is TGTGCCAGCAGCCAAGTCCAGGGAGGGTTGGGAGGCTACACCTTC.

This rearrangement joins TRBV1 to TRBJ2-5; TRBD2 is the table's D call and was not checked against the DNA. TRBV1 is assigned pseudogene status. The CDR3 sequence is 18 residues long. The CDR3 DNA is TGCACCAGCAGCCAAAGGACTAGCGGGGGGGGGCGGCAAGAGACCCAGTACTTC. Translating gives CTSSQRTSGGGRQETQYF.

The V and J genes are TRBV30 and TRBJ2-7; 12 bases align to TRBD2. CDR3 length: 17 amino acids. In germline, CDR1 is GTSNPN, CDR2 SVGIG (reference sequence). J gave up 3 bases and V 3 bases, and 12 bases lay outside the gene matches. CDR3 sequence: CAWSAGTSGRQFYEQYF. DNA of the CDR3: TGTGCCTGGAGCGCCGGGACTAGCGGGCGACAGTTCTACGAGCAGTACTTC. Filled out from reference TRBV30 and TRBJ2-7, the complete variable domain reads SQTIHQWPATLVQPVGSPLSLECTVEGTSNPNLYWYRQAAGRGLQLLFYSVGIGQISSEVPQNLSASRPQDRQFILSSKKLLLSDSGFYLCAWSAGTSGRQFYEQYFGPGTRLTVT.

This clone was observed once. The chain has TRBV18 and TRBJ1-4; TRBD1 matches 8 bases. CDR1 is KGHSH, CDR2 LQKENI, per germline. V was pared by 6 bases and J by 5 bases, with 8 bases of the junction left unmatched. This CDR3 spans 15 amino acids. In DNA form, the CDR3 reads TGTGCCAGCTCCCGCGGACAGGGTTGGAATGAAAAACTGTTTTTT. It specifies CASSRGQGWNEKLFF. Drawing the rest from reference TRBV18 and TRBJ1-4, the complete variable domain is NAGVMQNPRHLVRRRGQEARLRCSPMKGHSHVYWYRQLPEEGLKFMVYLQKENIIDESGMPKERFSAEFPKEGPSILRIQQVVRGDSAAYFCASSRGQGWNEKLFFGSGTQLSVL.

The V call is TRBV11-2, the J call TRBJ2-2; 9 bases are shared with TRBD2. The CDR3 length is 15 residues. Germline V lookup: CDR1 SGHAT, CDR2 FQNNGV. V lost 6 bases, J lost 4 bases, and 6 bases stayed unmatched. For the CDR3, the DNA is TGTGCCAGCAGTCGTAGCGGGAGATCCACCGGGGAGCTGTTTTTT. Amino acid sequence: CASSRSGRSTGELFF.

The chain uses TRBV11-2 and TRBJ1-5, with TRBD1 as a possible D gene (6 bases). Germline CDR1 is SGHAT and CDR2 is FQNNGV. This CDR3 region has 15 residues. The germline V and J ends were trimmed by 5 bases and 7 bases, with 18 bases remaining between them. CDR3 residues: CASSVRPGAGQPQHF. DNA for the CDR3: TGTGCCAGCAGCGTTAGGCCGGGGGCCGGGCAGCCCCAGCATTTT.

Only one count was recorded for this clone. The chain links TRBV29-1 to TRBJ2-1; 16 positions agree with TRBD2. The CDR3 has 18 residues. J was trimmed by 0 bases and V by 6 bases; bases with no gene match: 8. Germline V gene sequence: CDR1 SQVTM, CDR2 ANQGSEA. The DNA for the CDR3 is TGCAGCGTCGCCGGGACTAGCGGGAGGGCCGACTCCTACAATGAGCAGTTCTTC. Translation: CSVAGTSGRADSYNEQFF.

The rearrangement joins TRBV5-7 to TRBJ1-2; TRBD1 is a possible D gene (5 bases). Being an ORF, TRBV5-7 has a function that is uncertain. V was clipped by 1 base and J by 5 bases, with 15 bases between them. The CDR3 loop spans 15 amino acids. The CDR3 loop is CASSLMGQGVYGYTF. The CDR3 DNA is TGTGCCAGCAGCTTGATGGGCCAAGGGGTATATGGCTACACCTTC.

This sequence joins TRBV5-5 and TRBJ1-1; 8 nucleotides agree with TRBD1. J lost 4 bases, V lost 1 base, and 3 bases had no gene match. CDR1 SGHKS and CDR2 YYEKEE come from the germline V gene (reference sequence). The CDR3 is 14 amino acids. As DNA, the CDR3 is TGTGCCAGCAGCTTGCAGGGGGCAATCACTGAAGCTTTCTTT. Translating it yields CASSLQGAITEAFF.

CDR3 sequence reads: CAWSKGIGSIGYTF. CDR3 sequence (DNA): TGTGCCTGGAGTAAGGGGATAGGGAGTATCGGCTACACCTTC. The chain employs TRBV30 and TRBJ1-2, with D perhaps matching TRBD1 (5 bases). Between the trimmed V and J ends, which lost 2 bases and 8 bases, there was a span of 18 bases. Germline V gene sequence: CDR1 GTSNPN, CDR2 SVGIG (reference sequence). This CDR3 comprises 14 residues.

This clone was seen only a few times. This rearrangement joins TRBV16 to TRBJ2-3, with D tentatively TRBD1 (5 bases). The CDR3 extends over 14 amino acids. Trimming left V 2 bases short and J 10 bases short, with 16 bases between. Germline V gene sequence: CDR1 KGHSY, CDR2 FQNENV. CDR3 DNA sequence: TGTGCCAGCAGCCAAAGGGGCGAGACCGGATCGCAGTATTTT. Its translation is CASSQRGETGSQYF.

This clone came up once. This chain connects TRBV9 to TRBJ2-1, with 10 bases identical to TRBD2. The germline V gene encodes CDR1 SGDLS and CDR2 YYNGEE. The CDR3 totals 15 residues. The ends lost 4 bases at V and 8 bases at J; junction bases unmatched: 9. CDR3 coding DNA: TGTGCCAGCAGCCAGAGCGGGGGGGCCTTCGATGAGCAGTTCTTC. It encodes CASSQSGGAFDEQFF.

The genes are TRBV6-6 and TRBJ2-1; 9 bases are a match to TRBD1. CDR1 and CDR2 (germline): MNHNY, SVGAGI (reference sequence). CDR3 length: 15 residues. Trimming removed 4 bases from V and 6 bases from J; junction bases left unmatched: 7. This CDR3 is CASSWGTGWRNEQFF. The CDR3 DNA follows: TGTGCCAGCAGTTGGGGGACAGGGTGGCGCAATGAGCAGTTCTTC.

The V gene is TRBV6-6, the J gene TRBJ2-1; D might be TRBD2 (5 bases). CDR3 length: 14 amino acids. V lost 9 bases, J lost 2 bases, and 14 bases lay in between. Germline V CDR1 and CDR2: MNHNY, SVGAGI (reference sequence). CDR3 residues: CARTPRGPYNEQFF. The DNA of the CDR3 is TGTGCCAGAACTCCCCGCGGGCCCTACAATGAGCAGTTCTTC.

The count of this clone is one. The rearrangement uses TRBV14 and TRBJ2-7; D may be TRBD1 or TRBD2 (5 bases each). V was clipped by 4 bases and J by 3 bases, with 10 bases between them. The germline gives CDR1 SGHDN, CDR2 FVKESK. The CDR3 length is 13 residues. The CDR3 spells CASSPGRIYEQYF. CDR3 coding DNA: TGTGCCAGCAGCCCGGGACGGATCTACGAGCAGTACTTC.

This rearrangement joins TRBV18 to TRBJ2-5; D is unresolved. V lost 5 bases and J 1 base, leaving 5 bases between the germline ends. Germline CDR1 is KGHSH and CDR2 is LQKENI. The CDR3 has 12 residues. The CDR3 spells CASSGSQETQYF. CDR3 nucleotide sequence: TGTGCCAGCTCAGGTAGCCAAGAGACCCAGTACTTC.

In DNA, the CDR3 is TGTGCCACCAGCCCACGGACAGGAGATCAGCCCCAGCATTTT. It translates to CATSPRTGDQPQHF. The chain links TRBV15 to TRBJ1-5; TRBD1 aligns across 7 bases. This CDR3 has 14 residues. The J segment lost 5 bases and the V segment lost 5 bases, leaving 6 bases of the junction unmatched. Germline CDR1 LNHNV, CDR2 YYDKDF (reference sequence).

This clone was counted only a few times. V gene TRBV5-1 combines with J gene TRBJ2-3; tentatively, D is TRBD1 or TRBD2 (5 bases each). CDR1 is SGHRS and CDR2 is YFSETQ in the germline V gene. V gave up 2 bases and J gave up 4 bases, with 11 bases separating them. This CDR3 is built from 14 residues. The CDR3 nucleotides read TGCGCCAGCAGCTTATTTACGGGGCCAGATACGCAGTATTTT. As protein: CASSLFTGPDTQYF.

Only one count was recorded for this clone. The chain couples TRBV6-4 to TRBJ2-7; D may be TRBD1 or TRBD2 (6 bases each). The germline gives CDR1 MRHNA, CDR2 SNTAGT. The CDR3 is 16 residues long. V was pared by 0 bases and J by 3 bases, with 15 bases between. CDR3 protein: CASSDSYGGIFYEQYF. CDR3 in DNA: TGTGCCAGCAGTGACTCATACGGGGGCATCTTCTACGAGCAGTACTTC.